This note documents a single T cell receptor (beta chain) sequence. Its antigen is still unknown. This sample is drawn from a study of T cells in Graves' hyperthyroidism and ophthalmopathy. Study-wide results and caveats: Ophthalmopathy got predicted by the model a median about six months before its onset. Blood samples included most of the expanded thyroid clonotypes exceeding 0.001.

Amplification targeted TCR beta CDR3 regions from RNA transcripts. An initial round of RT-PCR targeting the TCR CDR3 relied on the HTBI primer set. TCRdb itself ran the multiplex PCR reads through MiXCR, one entry per CDR3 protein. Of about 740,000 distinct CDR3 sequences listed, around 15% are singletons. Sequencing used blood. The sequence was obtained from a woman younger than 30 with Graves' hyperthyroidism.

The CDR3 coding sequence is TGTGCCAGCAGCTTGCACGGTGAGATATACAATGAGCAGTTCTTC. Amino acid sequence: CASSLHGEIYNEQFF. V usage is TRBV7-6 and J usage is TRBJ2-1; D not resolved. Germline values: CDR1 SGHVS, CDR2 FNYEAQ. CDR3 length equals 15 residues. The V and J ends lost 3 bases and 4 bases respectively, with 13 bases between them.